A selection of T cell receptor beta chains follows, all from one sample in a study of CD8 T cells in Susac syndrome. One entry per CDR3 protein, called by TCRdb with MiXCR from the immunoSEQ multiplex PCR reads. The sample consists of 230,000 or so distinct CDR3 sequences, about 95% of them appearing once. The sequencing input was CD4+ T cells from PBMCs. The receptors originated from a human donor with multiple sclerosis. CDR3s include the opening cysteine and the closing phenylalanine or tryptophan. D genes are given only for firm matches. The size entry is marked missing in some rows and otherwise reads once, few, many or a size class.

TRBJ1-5 once TRBV24-1 . CATSDASNQPQHF TGTGCCACCAGTGATGCCAGCAATCAGCCCCAGCATTTT
TRBJ1-2 . TRBV7-9 TRBD1 CASSPGNRGANYGYTF TGTGCCAGCAGCCCAGGAAACAGGGGCGCTAACTATGGCTACACCTTC
TRBJ2-6 few TRBV7-2 . CASSSQGGGANVLTF TGTGCCAGCAGTTCCCAGGGTGGTGGGGCCAACGTCCTGACTTTC
TRBJ2-1 . TRBV20-1 TRBD1 CSAQPGQMANEQFF TGCAGTGCCCAGCCGGGACAGATGGCCAATGAGCAGTTCTTC
TRBJ1-1 . TRBV20-1 TRBD1 CSARDWGQGLTEAFF TGCAGTGCTAGAGATTGGGGACAGGGGTTGACTGAAGCCTTCTTT
TRBJ2-5 . TRBV3-1 TRBD2 CASSQGTSTPSPTQYF TGTGCCAGCAGCCAAGGGACTAGCACGCCGTCGCCGACCCAGTACTTC
TRBJ2-7 . TRBV12-3/TRBV12-4 . CASSQDYSYEQYF TGTGCCAGCAGTCAGGACTACTCCTACGAGCAGTACTTC
TRBJ1-1 . TRBV28 . CASSYPRGAFF TGTGCCAGCAGTTATCCTCGGGGAGCTTTCTTT
TRBJ2-3 . TRBV20-1 . CSQTSTDTQYF TGCAGTCAGACTAGCACAGATACGCAGTATTTT
TRBJ1-6 . TRBV4-2 . CASTASVERRGSPLHF TGTGCCAGCACGGCGTCAGTGGAACGGCGGGGTTCACCCCTCCACTTT
TRBJ2-1 . TRBV7-8 TRBD2 CASSLATGGGQFF TGTGCCAGCAGCTTAGCGACGGGGGGTGGGCAGTTCTTC
TRBJ2-7 . TRBV6-5 . CASSPRPMSYEQYF TGTGCCAGCAGCCCCCGTCCGATGTCTTACGAGCAGTACTTC
TRBJ1-2 . TRBV2 . CASSDDHNYGYTF TGTGCCAGCAGCGACGACCATAACTATGGCTACACCTTC
TRBJ1-2 . TRBV20-1 . CSARLGGHGYTF TGCAGTGCTAGATTGGGGGGCCATGGCTACACCTTC
TRBJ2-7 . TRBV27 TRBD2 CASSLLAGVEQYF TGTGCCAGCAGTCTATTAGCGGGAGTAGAGCAGTACTTC
TRBJ2-1 . TRBV12-5 TRBD2 CASGLGLAGGRNEQFF TGTGCTAGTGGTTTGGGACTAGCGGGAGGGAGGAATGAGCAGTTCTTC
TRBJ2-3 . TRBV27 . CASSQSLAWVTPDTQYF TGTGCCAGCAGCCAATCCCTAGCATGGGTTACCCCAGATACGCAGTATTTT
TRBJ2-1 . TRBV3-1 . CASSPWGPYNEQFF TGTGCCAGCAGCCCCTGGGGACCATACAATGAGCAGTTCTTC
TRBJ1-1 . TRBV12-3/TRBV12-4 . CASTVGPNTEAFF TGTGCCAGCACCGTGGGACCGAACACTGAAGCTTTCTTT
TRBJ2-6 . TRBV28 . CASSTPGSSGANVLTF TGTGCCAGCAGTACTCCAGGGTCCTCTGGGGCCAACGTCCTGACTTTC
TRBJ2-3 . TRBV20-1 . CSASPPASTDTQYF TGCAGTGCTAGCCCCCCGGCCAGCACAGATACGCAGTATTTT
TRBJ2-7 . TRBV20-1 TRBD2 CSASTGGSSTYEQYF TGCAGTGCTTCGACCGGCGGGAGTTCTACCTACGAGCAGTACTTC
TRBJ2-5 few TRBV28 TRBD2 CASSTLAGETQYF TGTGCCAGCAGTACACTAGCGGGAGAGACCCAGTACTTC
TRBJ1-3 . TRBV15 . CATSRGAGQTKSVNTIYF TGTGCCACCAGCAGAGGTGCCGGACAGACGAAGTCTGTAAACACCATATATTTT
TRBJ2-1 . TRBV4-1 . CASSRAGIAEGRNEQFF TGCGCCAGCAGCCGTGCGGGGATAGCGGAGGGTAGGAATGAGCAGTTCTTC
TRBJ2-3 . TRBV20-1 . CSASSLEGRTQYF TGCAGTGCTAGTAGCCTAGAGGGTAGAACGCAGTATTTT
TRBJ2-3 . TRBV29-1 TRBD2 CSVTGTSLMRGTTDTQYF TGCAGCGTTACCGGGACTAGCTTAATGAGGGGCACCACAGATACGCAGTATTTT
TRBJ2-2 . TRBV19 . CAPCNTGELFF TGTGCCCCTTGTAACACCGGGGAGCTGTTTTTT
TRBJ2-1 . TRBV9 TRBD2 CASSLPGTSGSSEQFF TGTGCCAGCAGCTTACCCGGGACTAGCGGGTCAAGTGAGCAGTTCTTC
TRBJ2-2 . TRBV30 TRBD1 CAWGQGSGELFF TGTGCCTGGGGACAGGGATCCGGGGAGCTGTTTTTT
TRBJ2-5 . TRBV20-1 . CSASLRGGETQYF TGCAGTGCTAGTCTAAGGGGGGGAGAGACCCAGTACTTC
TRBJ2-7 . TRBV30 . CALTGLDEQYF TGTGCCCTAACCGGGCTCGACGAGCAGTACTTC
TRBJ2-2 . TRBV24-1 TRBD1 CATSDGDRVYGELFF TGTGCCACCAGTGATGGGGACAGGGTTTACGGGGAGCTGTTTTTT
TRBJ1-2 . TRBV3-1 TRBD1 CASSPGTGRNYGYTF TGTGCCAGCAGCCCCGGGACAGGTAGAAACTATGGCTACACCTTC
TRBJ2-1 once TRBV11-2 TRBD2 CAIGGSGRAHEQFF TGTGCCATAGGCGGGAGCGGGAGGGCCCATGAGCAGTTCTTC
TRBJ2-3 . TRBV20-1 TRBD2 CSARVLAGKDTQYF TGCAGTGCTAGAGTGCTAGCGGGAAAAGATACGCAGTATTTT
TRBJ2-5 . TRBV7-2 . CASSLAPPAETQYF TGTGCCAGCAGCTTAGCCCCCCCGGCGGAGACCCAGTACTTC
TRBJ2-1 . TRBV5-1 . CASSPLKGIEGDEQFF TGCGCCAGCAGCCCGTTGAAGGGTATCGAGGGGGATGAGCAGTTCTTC